This T cell receptor (beta chain) was retrieved from a study of molecular identifiers for immune sequencing clone quantification. Across the whole study: Replicate experiments took RNA from approximately 20,000 or 100,000 naive CD8 cells, divided it five ways and sequenced four.

Methods described previously were used for bulk TCR libraries, and listed TCR primers were applied. TCRdb re-called the PCR reads with MiXCR, one entry per CDR3 protein. The data contain 65,000 or so distinct CDR3 sequences, approximately 18% of them singletons. Ten or more counts support this clonotype. Its matching antigen is unknown. Overall study findings and caveats: Clones of above 20 RNA copies carried over 99% of effector molecules; in naive cells they carried under 1%.

Trimming stripped 9 bases from V and 6 bases from J, with 13 bases between. Looked up from germline, CDR1 is LNHDA and CDR2 is SQIVND (reference sequence). The CDR3 is 12 residues long. This TCR came from a human donor in good health. Some libraries in this study had Jurkat cell RNA spiked in. Sequenced: naive CD8+ T cells from blood, with Jurkat cell RNA spiked in. This sample's subset: FACS-sorted CD8+CD4-CCR7+CD45RA+ naive T cells. The rearrangement joins TRBV19 to TRBJ2-3; D remains unclear. The CDR3 loop is CASNGPSDTQYF. Written as DNA, the CDR3 is TGTGCCAGCAATGGGCCCTCCGATACGCAGTATTTT.